This T cell receptor beta chain was documented in a study of CD8 T cells in Susac syndrome. In germline, CDR1 is LNHDA, CDR2 SQIVND (reference sequence). CDR3 length equals 14 residues. V gave up 0 bases and J gave up 3 bases, with 6 bases separating them. Negative magnetic isolation gave CD8+ and CD4+ cells; FACS enriched CD8+ TEMRA. RNA was extracted with the RNeasy kit, and a quantity of roughly 0.5 to 1 ug was reverse transcribed using random hexamers. TCRdb independently ran MiXCR on the immunoSEQ multiplex PCR reads; one entry per CDR3 protein. The sample yields around 120,000 distinct CDR3 sequences, around 94% seen once.

The receptor's source is a human donor with multiple sclerosis. The sample taken for sequencing was CD4+ T cells from PBMCs. This sequence joins TRBV19 and TRBJ1-5; D gene ambiguous. The DNA of the CDR3 is TGTGCCAGTAGTATAGAAGGGTACAATCAGCCCCAGCATTTT. Translation gives CASSIEGYNQPQHF. The variable domain in full, completed from reference TRBV19 and TRBJ1-5, reads DGGITQSPKYLFRKEGQNVTLSCEQNLNHDAMYWYRQDPGQGLRLIYYSQIVNDFQKGDIAEGYSVSREKKESFPLTVTSAQKNPTAFYLCASSIEGYNQPQHFGDGTRLSIL.